This T cell receptor (beta chain) was identified in a study of blood T cell repertoires in COVID-19. As for the study in general: Sample material is recorded as cDNA or gDNA derived from T cells, B-cell-depleted T cells, or PBMCs.

Generated by immunoSEQ multiplex PCR, the TCRdb table keeps only in-frame clones and is missing some. The repertoire consists of 250,000 to 350,000 clones, with 75% to 90% occurring once and the leading ten covering about 3%. V trimming: 5 bases; J trimming: 7 bases; junction bases outside the gene matches: 8. The CDR3 consists of 14 residues. CDR1 LNHDA and CDR2 SQIVND come from the germline V gene (reference sequence). The specimen sequenced was peripheral blood. The V and J genes are TRBV19 and TRBJ1-5, with 7 bases matching TRBD1. This clonotype originated in a woman aged 30 to 39 with active or convalescent COVID-19. CDR3 DNA sequence: TGTGCCAGTAGTTTCGTTACAGGGGACCAGCCCCAGCATTTT. The encoded protein is CASSFVTGDQPQHF.